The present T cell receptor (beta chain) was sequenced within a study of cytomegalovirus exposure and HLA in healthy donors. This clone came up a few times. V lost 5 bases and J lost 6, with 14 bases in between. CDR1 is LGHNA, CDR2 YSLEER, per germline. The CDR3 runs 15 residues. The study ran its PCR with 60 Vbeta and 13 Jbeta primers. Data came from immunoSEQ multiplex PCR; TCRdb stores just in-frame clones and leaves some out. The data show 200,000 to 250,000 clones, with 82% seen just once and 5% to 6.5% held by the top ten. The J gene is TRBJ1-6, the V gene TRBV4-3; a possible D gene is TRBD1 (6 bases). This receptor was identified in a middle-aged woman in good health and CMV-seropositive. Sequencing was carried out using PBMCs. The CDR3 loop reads CASSEVTGINSPLHF. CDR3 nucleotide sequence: TGCGCCAGCAGCGAAGTAACAGGGATTAATTCACCCCTCCACTTT.